The rows below give T cell receptor beta chains drawn from one sample of a study of blood T cell repertoires in COVID-19. Using immunoSEQ multiplex PCR, the repertoire was profiled, and TCRdb retains in-frame clones only, with some absent. The table has some 73,000 clones, 80% to 95% seen once; the top ten hold less than 9%. Material: peripheral blood. These receptors all come from a human donor in a cohort sampled during active COVID-19. The CDR3 runs from the conserved cysteine through the conserved F or W. The D gene is left open where the match is weak. A clone size is listed for some rows: how often the clone was seen (once, few, many), or a class if it is expanded.

j_call clone_size v_call d_call cdr3_nt cdr3_aa
TRBJ2-3 NA TRBV6-2/TRBV6-3 NA TGTGCCAGCAGCCCACGACAGCTCACAGATACGCAGTATTTT CASSPRQLTDTQYF
TRBJ1-6 NA TRBV7-9 NA NA CAFGPGDNSPLHF
TRBJ2-7 NA TRBV6-5 NA TGTGCCAGCAGTTATATGGGCGATTACTCCGAGCAGTACTTC CASSYMGDYSEQYF
TRBJ2-5 NA TRBV5-1 NA TGCGCCAGCAGCTTGGGGCGAGGTCAGGGGGAGACCCAGTACTTC CASSLGRGQGETQYF
TRBJ2-3 NA TRBV3-1/TRBV3-2 TRBD2 TGTGCCAGCAGGATAGCGGGGGGGCTGAAAGATACGCAGTATTTT CASRIAGGLKDTQYF
TRBJ1-2 NA TRBV10-3 TRBD1 TGTGCCATCAGTGGGACAGGGTCGGGCTATGGCTACACCTTC CAISGTGSGYGYTF
TRBJ2-1 NA TRBV5-6 TRBD2 TGTGCCAGCAGCTTGGCGGCTAGCGGCGACTACAATGAGCAGTTCTTC CASSLAASGDYNEQFF
TRBJ1-5 few TRBV2 NA TGTGCCAGCAGTTTGGACTCGGGCGGTAGGCAGCCCCAGCATTTT CASSLDSGGRQPQHF
TRBJ2-7 NA TRBV7-6 TRBD2 TGTGCCAGCAGCTTAAAACTAGCGGGGGGGCTGTGGGAGCAGTACTTC CASSLKLAGGLWEQYF
TRBJ1-5 NA TRBV10-3 NA TGTGCCATCAGTGAGTCAAACCTAATTGGTGATCAGCCCCAGCATTTT CAISESNLIGDQPQHF
TRBJ1-4 NA TRBV18 NA TGTGCCAGCTCACCTAAAGGGGACTATAATTTTAATGAAAAACTGTTTTTT CASSPKGDYNFNEKLFF
TRBJ1-1 NA TRBV6-4 NA TGTGCCAGCAGCCGCGACAGGAGCACTGAAGCTTTCTTT CASSRDRSTEAFF
TRBJ2-7 NA TRBV9 TRBD2 TGTGCCAGCAGCATGAGCGGGGCCCCACTTGGTGAGCAGTACTTC CASSMSGAPLGEQYF
TRBJ1-6 few TRBV3-1/TRBV3-2 TRBD1 TGTGCCAGCAGCATCGACAGGGCGGCCTATAATTCACCCCTCCACTTT CASSIDRAAYNSPLHF
TRBJ2-1 NA TRBV7-9 TRBD2 TGTGCCAGCAGGCCTGGACTAGCGAGGGAGGATGAGCAGTTCTTC CASRPGLAREDEQFF
TRBJ1-1 NA TRBV5-1 NA TGCGCCAGCTGGGGGCAGGACGGGGCTGAAGCTTTCTTT CASWGQDGAEAFF
TRBJ2-5 NA TRBV9 TRBD2 TGTGCCAGCAGCCCCCACCCGACTAGCGGGTACCAAGAGACCCAGTACTTC CASSPHPTSGYQETQYF
TRBJ1-1 NA TRBV5-1 NA TGCGCCAGCCAGACGGAGGGCACACGGGACACTGAAGCTTTCTTT CASQTEGTRDTEAFF
TRBJ2-1 NA TRBV5-5 TRBD2 TGTGCCAGCAGCTCCGAGCGGGGGGGCCAGTTCTTC CASSSERGGQFF
TRBJ1-2 NA TRBV6-1 NA TGTGCCAGCAGTGCTCTACGACAGATTCAGGGTATTGGCTACACCTTC CASSALRQIQGIGYTF
TRBJ1-5 NA TRBV6-6 NA TGTGCCAGCACCATTGAGGGCGGCAATCAGCCCCAGCATTTT CASTIEGGNQPQHF
TRBJ2-1 NA TRBV14 NA TGTGCCAGCAGCCAAGAGAGACTAGTCTACAATGAGCAGTTCTTC CASSQERLVYNEQFF
TRBJ2-1 few TRBV19 NA TGTGCCAGTAGTATAGTTGGAGGAAACAATGAGCAGTTCTTC CASSIVGGNNEQFF
TRBJ1-1 NA TRBV7-6 NA TGTGCCAGCAGGAGAGGAACTGAAGCTTTCTTT CASRRGTEAFF
TRBJ1-4 few TRBV5-1 NA TGCGCCAGCAGCGAGGGTCCTAATGAAAAACTGTTTTTT CASSEGPNEKLFF
TRBJ1-1 NA TRBV7-8 NA TGTGCCAGCAGCTCGGACAGGAACACTGAAGCTTTCTTT CASSSDRNTEAFF
TRBJ1-1 NA TRBV27 NA TGTGCCAGCAGTTTATATCTGGGGAGCACTGAAGCTTTCTTT CASSLYLGSTEAFF
TRBJ2-5 NA TRBV27 NA TGTGCCAGCAGTTTATCGCGCGGGGTAGGAGGACGAGAGACCCAGTACTTC CASSLSRGVGGRETQYF
TRBJ1-4 NA TRBV10-1 TRBD1 TGCGCCAGCCGGAACAGGGGGCTCACAAGGATAAAACTGTTTTTT CASRNRGLTRIKLFF
TRBJ2-7 NA TRBV19 NA TGTGCCAGTAGTCATACAGGGAATTACGAGCAGTACTTC CASSHTGNYEQYF
TRBJ2-6 NA TRBV5-1 NA TGCGCCAGCAGCTTCGGTCCGAGCGGGGCCAACGTCCTGACTTTC CASSFGPSGANVLTF
TRBJ1-5 NA TRBV27 NA TGTGCCAGCAGGAAGATGACAGGAGAGAATCAGCCCCAGCATTTT CASRKMTGENQPQHF
TRBJ2-1 once TRBV3-1/TRBV3-2 TRBD2 TGTGCCAGCAGCCAAGCGGGCGGGGGTAGTTGGTACAATGAGCAGTTCTTC CASSQAGGGSWYNEQFF
TRBJ2-2 once TRBV19 TRBD2 TGTGCCAGTAGTGCGGGGGGCGTCGCCACCGGGGAGCTGTTTTTT CASSAGGVATGELFF
TRBJ2-1 NA TRBV6-5 NA TGTGCCAGCAGTTACGGGGCCCTCTCCTACAATGAGCAGTTCTTC CASSYGALSYNEQFF
TRBJ1-6 NA TRBV6-2/TRBV6-3 NA TGTGCCAGCAGTTTCAAAGGGGGTAGCAATTCACCCCTCCACTTT CASSFKGGSNSPLHF
TRBJ2-2 NA TRBV28 TRBD1 TGTGCCAGCAGTGCCGGGACAGGGGACACCGGGGAGCTGTTTTTT CASSAGTGDTGELFF
TRBJ1-5 NA TRBV6-1 NA TGTGCCAGCAGTGTTCAGGGGTTACCCCTGAATCAGCCCCAGCATTTT CASSVQGLPLNQPQHF
TRBJ1-5 NA TRBV4-3 TRBD1 TGCGCCAGCAGCCGCCGAACAGGGGGAGGTCAGCCCCAGCATTTT CASSRRTGGGQPQHF
TRBJ1-1 few TRBV10-3 NA TGTGCCATCGGGCTAACACTGAACACTGAAGCTTTCTTT CAIGLTLNTEAFF
TRBJ2-3 NA TRBV5-1 TRBD2 TGCGCCAGCAGCTTGGTAGTAGCGGGGATAACAGATACGCAGTATTTT CASSLVVAGITDTQYF
TRBJ1-5 NA TRBV6-4 NA TGTGCCAGCAGTGTAGACAGCGGCAATCAGCCCCAGCATTTT CASSVDSGNQPQHF
TRBJ2-3 NA TRBV7-8 TRBD2 TGTGCCAGCAGACAGACCCGACTAGCGGGGGGGCCCACAGATACGCAGTATTTT CASRQTRLAGGPTDTQYF
TRBJ2-5 NA TRBV20-1 NA TGCAGTGCTTTTCGGGGAGAGACCCAGTACTTC CSAFRGETQYF
TRBJ1-1 NA TRBV6-5 TRBD1 TGTGCCAGCAGTTATGGGCTGACAGGGCTCGCTGAAGCTTTCTTT CASSYGLTGLAEAFF
TRBJ1-2 NA TRBV19 TRBD1 TGTGCCGGCCGACGACAGGGACAGAACTATGGCTACACCTTC CAGRRQGQNYGYTF
TRBJ2-2 NA TRBV4-1 NA TGCGCCAGCAGCCAAGATGGGTCCGGGGGGAACACCGGGGAGCTGTTTTTT CASSQDGSGGNTGELFF
TRBJ1-5 NA TRBV7-2 NA TGTGCCAGCAGCACTGACGGACAGTCGACTCAGCCCCAGCATTTT CASSTDGQSTQPQHF
TRBJ2-1 NA TRBV2 NA TGTGCCAGCAGTTTAGACAGATCCATAGTCAATGAGCAGTTCTTC CASSLDRSIVNEQFF
TRBJ2-5 NA TRBV5-1 TRBD1 TGCGCCAGCAGCTCGGGACAGACCCAAGAGACCCAGTACTTC CASSSGQTQETQYF
TRBJ2-2 NA TRBV7-2 NA TGTGCCAGCAGCTTAAACCTAGCAGTTATCGGGGAGCTGTTTTTT CASSLNLAVIGELFF
TRBJ1-1 NA TRBV30 NA TGTGCCTGGATGGGGCCGGGGCGGGGAGCTTTCTTT CAWMGPGRGAFF
TRBJ1-6 NA TRBV10-3 TRBD1 TGTGCCATCCGCGACAGGGGCTATTCACCCCTCCACTTT CAIRDRGYSPLHF
TRBJ2-1 NA TRBV27 NA TGTGCCAGCAGTTACAGTGCCTCCTACAATGAGCAGTTCTTC CASSYSASYNEQFF
TRBJ1-2 NA TRBV5-5 NA TGTGCCAGCAGCTTGGCCGGGGTAGGGCACTATGGCTACACCTTC CASSLAGVGHYGYTF
TRBJ2-3 few TRBV10-1 NA TGCGCCCAACTTCTATCTAGGAGCACAGATACGCAGTATTTT CAQLLSRSTDTQYF
TRBJ2-3 NA TRBV6-1 NA TGTGCCAGCAGTGAGGGGGGGGCTGGGGTAGATACGCAGTATTTT CASSEGGAGVDTQYF
TRBJ1-1 NA TRBV19 NA TGTGCCAGTAGTATGAGGGTGACTGAAGCTTTCTTT CASSMRVTEAFF